A selection of T cell receptor beta chains follows, all from one sample in a study of T cell responses to AZD1222 COVID-19 vaccine. TCRdb's table, derived via immunoSEQ multiplex PCR, lists solely in-frame clones and lacks some. The sample includes about 190,000 clones, around 90% of them seen just once. This material consisted of peripheral blood, taken on day 0 of AZD1222 vaccination. Every receptor here comes from an adult in good health. Each CDR3 is given with its conserved first and last residue. Fields, in order: CDR3 DNA, CDR3 protein, clone size, J gene, V gene, D gene. The D gene is left open where the match is weak. The size of a clone is reported for some rows only, either as once, few or many, or as a class for expanded clones.

DNA: TGTGCCAGCAGCCCGCGGCGCAGGGGGCTCAATCAGCCCCAGCATTTT
CDR3: CASSPRRRGLNQPQHF
size: .
J: TRBJ1-5
V: TRBV7-8
D: TRBD1

DNA: TGTGCCAGCAGCTTATTCAGGTCCAATACAGGGGCGGACACTGAAGCTTTCTTT
CDR3: CASSLFRSNTGADTEAFF
size: .
J: TRBJ1-1
V: TRBV11-2
D: TRBD1

DNA: TGCAGCGTTGAGTGGCAGGAGGGGTACGAGCAGTACTTC
CDR3: CSVEWQEGYEQYF
size: .
J: TRBJ2-7
V: TRBV29-1
D: .

DNA: TGTGCCAGTAGTATGACAAGGTCCTACGAGCAGTACTTC
CDR3: CASSMTRSYEQYF
size: .
J: TRBJ2-7
V: TRBV19
D: .

DNA: TGTGCCAGCAGCCCCAAAGTCCTTGAAGCTTTCTTT
CDR3: CASSPKVLEAFF
size: few
J: TRBJ1-1
V: TRBV28
D: .

DNA: TGTGCCAGTAGTTTGCGAAGGACTGAAGCTTTCTTT
CDR3: CASSLRRTEAFF
size: .
J: TRBJ1-1
V: TRBV19
D: .

DNA: TGTGCCAGCTCACCGACAGGGACGGGGGCCAACGTCCTGACTTTC
CDR3: CASSPTGTGANVLTF
size: .
J: TRBJ2-6
V: TRBV18
D: TRBD1

DNA: TGTGCCAGCAGCCCAGCTGGGGTCCAAGAGACCCAGTACTTC
CDR3: CASSPAGVQETQYF
size: once
J: TRBJ2-5
V: TRBV11-2
D: .

DNA: TGCAGTGCTAGTAAGGACTCCCCGTATAATTCACCCCTCCACTTT
CDR3: CSASKDSPYNSPLHF
size: .
J: TRBJ1-6
V: TRBV20-1
D: .

DNA: TGTGCCAGCAGTTACGAAGGGCGGAGGCCTGCCTTC
CDR3: CASSYEGRRPAF
size: .
J: TRBJ1-2
V: TRBV6-6
D: .